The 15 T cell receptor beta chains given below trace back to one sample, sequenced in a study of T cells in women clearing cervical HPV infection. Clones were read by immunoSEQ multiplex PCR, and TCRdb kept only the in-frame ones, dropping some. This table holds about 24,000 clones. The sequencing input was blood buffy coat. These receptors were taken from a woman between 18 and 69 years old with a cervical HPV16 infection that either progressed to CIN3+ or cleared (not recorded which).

The sequenced part of the CDR3 DNA is TGTGCCTGGAGAGCCCCAAACAGGGGATATCGTAATGAG. Translating it yields CAWRAPNRGYRNE. Given in full, the CDR3 is CAWRAPNRGYRNEQFF. The V call is TRBV30, the J call TRBJ2-1; 7 positions match TRBD1. Sequencing ends 3 residues short of the CDR3 end; the germline J gene provides the rest. V lost 3 bases, J lost 7 bases, and 15 bases stayed unmatched. Germline CDR1 and CDR2: GTSNPN and SVGIG (reference sequence). This CDR3 has 16 residues. Variable domain in full (rest from reference TRBV30 and TRBJ2-1): SQTIHQWPATLVQPVGSPLSLECTVEGTSNPNLYWYRQAAGRGLQLLFYSVGIGQISSEVPQNLSASRPQDRQFILSSKKLLLSDSGFYLCAWRAPNRGYRNEQFFGPGTRLTVL.

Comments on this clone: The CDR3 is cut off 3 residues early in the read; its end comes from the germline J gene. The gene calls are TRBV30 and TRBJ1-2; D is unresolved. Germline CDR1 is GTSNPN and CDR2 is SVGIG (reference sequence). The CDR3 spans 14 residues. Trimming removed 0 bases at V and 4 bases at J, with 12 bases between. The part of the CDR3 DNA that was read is TGTGCCTGGAGTGTCTTCGGTGGTGCCTATGGC. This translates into CAWSVFGGAYG. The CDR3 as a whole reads CAWSVFGGAYGYTF.

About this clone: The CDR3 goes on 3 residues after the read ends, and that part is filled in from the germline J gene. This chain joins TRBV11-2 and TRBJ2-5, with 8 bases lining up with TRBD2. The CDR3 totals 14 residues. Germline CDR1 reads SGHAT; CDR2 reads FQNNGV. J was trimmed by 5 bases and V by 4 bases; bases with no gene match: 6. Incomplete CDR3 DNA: TGTGCCAGCAGCTCCGGGACTAGGCGGGAGACC. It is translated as CASSSGTRRET. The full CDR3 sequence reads CASSSGTRRETQYF.

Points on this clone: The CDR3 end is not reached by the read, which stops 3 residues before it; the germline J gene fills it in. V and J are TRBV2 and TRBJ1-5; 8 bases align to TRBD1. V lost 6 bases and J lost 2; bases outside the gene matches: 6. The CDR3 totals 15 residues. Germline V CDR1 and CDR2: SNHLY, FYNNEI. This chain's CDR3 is CASRSDRVGNQPQHF. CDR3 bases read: TGTGCCAGCAGGTCGGACAGGGTAGGCAATCAGCCC.

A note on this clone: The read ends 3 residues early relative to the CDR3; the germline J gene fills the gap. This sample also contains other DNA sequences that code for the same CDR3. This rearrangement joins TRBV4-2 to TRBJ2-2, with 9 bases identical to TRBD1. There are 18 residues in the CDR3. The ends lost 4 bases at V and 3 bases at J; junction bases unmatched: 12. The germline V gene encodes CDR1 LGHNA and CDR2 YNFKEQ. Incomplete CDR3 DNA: TGTGCCAGCAGCCTTGGAGTACGGGGACAGGGAGACACCGGGGAG. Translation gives CASSLGVRGQGDTGE. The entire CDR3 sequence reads CASSLGVRGQGDTGELFF.

The CDR3 protein is CASSPGTLVYNEQFF. The DNA read from the CDR3 is TGTGCCAGCAGCCCCGGGACACTAGTCTACAATGAG. The V and J genes are TRBV5-5 and TRBJ2-1; tentatively, D is TRBD1 (6 bases). Read coverage stops 3 residues before the CDR3 terminus; the germline J gene supplies the remainder. There are 15 residues in the CDR3. Between the trimmed V and J ends, which lost 4 bases and 3 bases, there was a span of 14 bases. Looked up from germline, CDR1 is SGHKS and CDR2 is YYEKEE (reference sequence).

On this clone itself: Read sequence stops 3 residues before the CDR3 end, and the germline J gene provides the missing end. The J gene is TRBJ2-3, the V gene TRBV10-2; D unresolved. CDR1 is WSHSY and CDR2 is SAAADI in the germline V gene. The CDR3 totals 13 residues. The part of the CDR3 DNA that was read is TGCGCCAGCAGTGTGGGCTACTCGGAGACG. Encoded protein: CASSVGYSET. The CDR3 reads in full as CASSVGYSETQYF.

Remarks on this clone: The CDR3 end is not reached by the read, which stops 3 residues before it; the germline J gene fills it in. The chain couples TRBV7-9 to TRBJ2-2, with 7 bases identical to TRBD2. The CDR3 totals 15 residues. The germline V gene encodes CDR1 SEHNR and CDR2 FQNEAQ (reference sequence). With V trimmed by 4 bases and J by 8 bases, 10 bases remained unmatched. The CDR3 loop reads CASSSRGSSVGELFF. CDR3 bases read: TGTGCCAGCAGCTCCCGCGGGAGTTCAGTAGGGGAG. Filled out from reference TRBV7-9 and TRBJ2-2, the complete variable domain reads DTGVSQNPRHKITKRGQNVTFRCDPISEHNRLYWYRQTLGQGPEFLTYFQNEAQLEKSRLLSDRFSAERPKGSFSTLEIQRTEQGDSAMYLCASSSRGSSVGELFFGEGSRLTVL.

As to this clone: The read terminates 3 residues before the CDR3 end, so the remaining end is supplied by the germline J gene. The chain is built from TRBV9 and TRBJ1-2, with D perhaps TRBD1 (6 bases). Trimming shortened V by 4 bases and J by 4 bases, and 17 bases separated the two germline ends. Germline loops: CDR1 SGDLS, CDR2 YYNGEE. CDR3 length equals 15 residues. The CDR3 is CASSPYGGTTYGYTF. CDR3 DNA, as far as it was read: TGTGCCAGCAGCCCGTATGGCGGGACAACCTATGGC.

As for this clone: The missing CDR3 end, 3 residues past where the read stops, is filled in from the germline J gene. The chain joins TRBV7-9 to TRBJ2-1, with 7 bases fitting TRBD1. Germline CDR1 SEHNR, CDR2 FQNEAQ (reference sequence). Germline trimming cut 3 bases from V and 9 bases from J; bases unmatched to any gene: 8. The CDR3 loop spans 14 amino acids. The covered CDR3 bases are TGTGCCAGCAGCTTCCGGGACAGTAACGGTGAG. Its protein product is CASSFRDSNGE. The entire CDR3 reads CASSFRDSNGEQFF.

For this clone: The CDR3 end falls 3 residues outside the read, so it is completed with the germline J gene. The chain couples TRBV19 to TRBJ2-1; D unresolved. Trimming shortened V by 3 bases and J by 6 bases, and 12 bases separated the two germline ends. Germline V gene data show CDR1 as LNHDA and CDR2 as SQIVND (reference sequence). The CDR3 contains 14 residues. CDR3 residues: CASSIYSAVNEQFF. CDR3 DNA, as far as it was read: TGTGCCAGTAGTATCTACTCCGCGGTCAATGAG.

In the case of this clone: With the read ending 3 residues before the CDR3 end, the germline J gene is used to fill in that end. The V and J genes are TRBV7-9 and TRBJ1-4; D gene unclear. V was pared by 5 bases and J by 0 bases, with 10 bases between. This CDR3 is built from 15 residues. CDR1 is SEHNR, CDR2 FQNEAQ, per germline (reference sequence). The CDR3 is CASSPRGATNEKLFF. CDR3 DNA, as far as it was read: TGTGCCAGCAGCCCCCGGGGTGCAACTAATGAAAAA.

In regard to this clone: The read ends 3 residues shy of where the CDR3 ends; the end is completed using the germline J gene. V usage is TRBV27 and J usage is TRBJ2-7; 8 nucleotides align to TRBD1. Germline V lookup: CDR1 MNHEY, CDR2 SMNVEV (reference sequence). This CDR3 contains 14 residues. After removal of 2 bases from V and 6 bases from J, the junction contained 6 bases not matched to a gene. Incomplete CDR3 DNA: TGTGCCAGCAGTTTAGTGACAGGGGATCGCGAG. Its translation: CASSLVTGDRE. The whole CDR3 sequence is CASSLVTGDREQYF.

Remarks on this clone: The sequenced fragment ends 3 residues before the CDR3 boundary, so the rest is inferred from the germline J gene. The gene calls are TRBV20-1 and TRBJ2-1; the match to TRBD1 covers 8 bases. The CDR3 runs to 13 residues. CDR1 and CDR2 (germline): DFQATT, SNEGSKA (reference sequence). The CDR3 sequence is CSAGGQGAYEQFF. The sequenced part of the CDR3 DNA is TGCAGCGCTGGTGGGCAGGGGGCATATGAG.

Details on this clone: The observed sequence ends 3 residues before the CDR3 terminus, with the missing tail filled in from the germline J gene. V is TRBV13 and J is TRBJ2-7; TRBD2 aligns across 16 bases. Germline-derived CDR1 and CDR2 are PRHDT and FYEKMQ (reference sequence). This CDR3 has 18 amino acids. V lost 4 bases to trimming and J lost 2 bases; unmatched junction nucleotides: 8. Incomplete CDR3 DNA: TGTGCCAGCAGCTCCGGGACTAGCGGGGGGGTTGGCACCTACGAG. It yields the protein CASSSGTSGGVGTYE. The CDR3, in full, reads CASSSGTSGGVGTYEQYF.